The clone carrying this TCR beta chain was seen a few times. The antigen remains unidentified. These data come from a study of Ad26.COV2.S vaccination and SARS-CoV-2 variants. Looking at the study overall: Once or twice, 56 days apart, Ad26.COV2.S was delivered intramuscularly. Study-wide results and limits: The analyses of TCR breadth and depth may have understated the size of total T cell responses. Once vaccination had occurred, spike-specific CD8+ and CD4+ T cell responses reportedly showed substantial breadth.

Data came from immunoSEQ multiplex PCR; TCRdb stores just in-frame clones and leaves some out. The sample includes some 640,000 clones, more than 70% of them seen just once. Germline V gives CDR1 SGHTA, CDR2 FQGNSA. Trimming removed 3 bases at V and 6 bases at J, with 9 bases between. The CDR3 consists of 13 residues. Regarding treatment: roughly 20 received Ad26.COV2.S at low or high dose, single or two shots; five or six received placebo; per-sample allocation not given. Collection of samples fell on day 63 after the first vaccine or placebo injection. Whoever gave the sample was an adult aged 18-55 years in Boston.

The rearrangement uses TRBV7-2 and TRBJ1-5; D not certain. The TCR sequence derives from a person between 18 and 65 years old who received the Ad26.COV2.S COVID-19 vaccine or a placebo. This material consisted of peripheral blood, taken in a trial of Ad26.COV2.S vaccine versus placebo. This CDR3 reads CASSFDLGQPQHF. CDR3 bases: TGTGCCAGCAGCTTCGACTTGGGTCAGCCCCAGCATTTT.